This T cell receptor beta chain was recorded in a study of T cell responses to AZD1222 COVID-19 vaccine. Study outcomes and limitations: Most donors were white British, females outnumbered males, and clonal diversity was possibly underestimated. Distributed over spike, vaccine-associated CD4 TCRs predominated at 160-218 and 743-854. Repertoire samples came only from after the peak T cell response.

Germline lookup yields CDR1 MNHEY and CDR2 SVGAGI. The CDR3 is 13 residues long. V lost 10 bases to trimming and J lost 1 base, with 12 bases between them. Points on this clone: Its antigen is as yet unknown.

Clones were read by immunoSEQ multiplex PCR, and TCRdb kept only the in-frame ones, dropping some. The sample holds about 92,000 clones, 90% seen once. The sequence came from an adult in good health. Sequenced here: peripheral blood, sampled on day 0 of AZD1222 vaccination. The rearrangement links TRBV6-5 to TRBJ2-3; D not certain. CDR3 in amino acids: CATIPRGTDTQYF. CDR3 DNA: TGTGCCACCATCCCCCGAGGCACAGATACGCAGTATTTT.